The entry below gives a single TCR beta chain sequence along with its context. Antigen unknown. The length of the CDR3 is 15 residues. CDR1 is MNHNS and CDR2 is SASEGT in the germline V gene. TCRdb re-called the 5' RACE reads and gives one entry per CDR3 protein, without DNA. This table holds 500,000 to 600,000 distinct CDR3 sequences. This record belongs to a study of T cells expressing NK-cell markers. About the study: Serological testing identified seven of the eight sequenced donors as HCMV-seropositive and one as seronegative. Study-wide results and limits: NKG2C+ dominant clonotypes from 5 or 6 donors made up about 1.0-8% of CD8+ T cells. Also leading the CD3+CD56-NKG2C+ fraction in a few donors were these clonotypes.

The source of this sequence is a man aged 18-30 years in good health. The chain combines TRBV6-1 with TRBJ2-2; TCRdb selects TRBD2, and the lack of DNA leaves this call unchecked. Sequencing was carried out using blood T cells: a sorted CD56 or NKG2C T cell subset, CD4+ or CD8+ T cells, or bulk PBMC T cells (not recorded which). The CDR3 sequence: CASSPLTTVNGELFF.